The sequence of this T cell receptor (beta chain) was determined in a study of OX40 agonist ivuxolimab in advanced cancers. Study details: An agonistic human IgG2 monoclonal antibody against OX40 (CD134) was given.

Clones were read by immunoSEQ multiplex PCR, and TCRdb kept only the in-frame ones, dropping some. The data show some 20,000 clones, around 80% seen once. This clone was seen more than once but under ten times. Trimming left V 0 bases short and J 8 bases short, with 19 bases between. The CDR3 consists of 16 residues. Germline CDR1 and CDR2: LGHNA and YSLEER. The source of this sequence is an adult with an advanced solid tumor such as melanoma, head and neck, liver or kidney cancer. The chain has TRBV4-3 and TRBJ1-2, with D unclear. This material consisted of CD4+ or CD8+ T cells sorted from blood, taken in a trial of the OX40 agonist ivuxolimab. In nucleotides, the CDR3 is TGCGCCAGCAGCCAAGATCGGACGGGATGGGTTGGGGGCTACACCTTC. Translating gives CASSQDRTGWVGGYTF.